Listed here are 16 T cell receptor beta chains from one sample, sequenced in a study of T-cell reconstitution after alpha-beta-depleted transplantation in children. Unique molecular identifiers were incorporated during preparation of the TCRbeta library. TCRdb re-derived calls from the PCR reads in MiXCR, one entry per CDR3 protein. This repertoire shows 500,000 to 600,000 distinct CDR3 sequences, 25% to 30% found once; its top ten account for around a third. The material was PBMCs, obtained before TCRalphabeta/CD19-depleted stem cell transplant. All receptors come from a boy under three years old with Wiskott-Aldrich syndrome, due to receive a stem cell transplant.

There are a few counts of this clonotype. This sequence joins TRBV12-3 or TRBV12-4 and TRBJ2-2; 9 positions match TRBD2. Trimming removed 6 bases from V and 4 bases from J; junction bases left unmatched: 9. This CDR3 has 16 residues. This CDR3 is CASSLLAGVVTGELFF. The DNA of the CDR3 is TGTGCCAGCAGCCTCTTAGCGGGAGTCGTCACCGGGGAGCTGTTTTTT.

In its sample, this clonotype was seen a few times. For the CDR3, the DNA is TGTGCCAGCAGCCAAGGGGGTAGGGTCAGCTCCTATAATTCACCCCTCCACTTT. As protein: CASSQGGRVSSYNSPLHF. This chain connects TRBV3-1 to TRBJ1-6; D not certain. With 1 base removed from V and 0 bases from J, the gap between germline ends came to 13 bases. The CDR3 consists of 18 residues. Germline V CDR1 and CDR2: LGHDT, YNNKEL (reference sequence).

This chain's CDR3 is CSVSPAYNEQFF. In DNA form, the CDR3 reads TGCAGCGTTTCCCCGGCCTACAATGAGCAGTTCTTC. This chain links TRBV29-1 with TRBJ2-1; D gene uncertain. Trimming removed 5 bases from V and 2 bases from J, with 7 bases in between. The CDR3 spans 12 residues. The V gene's germline CDR1 is SQVTM and CDR2 ANQGSEA.

The rearrangement joins TRBV5-1 to TRBJ2-2, with D possibly matching TRBD2 (5 bases). The CDR3 extends over 14 amino acids. Germline CDR1 reads SGHRS; CDR2 reads YFSETQ. The V gene lost 6 bases and the J gene lost 2 bases, with 11 bases spanning the gap. CDR3 in amino acids: CASNEGANTGELFF. As DNA, the CDR3 is TGCGCCAGCAATGAGGGAGCAAACACCGGGGAGCTGTTTTTT.

This clonotype was picked up a small number of times. The chain has TRBV20-1 and TRBJ2-4, with a possible D match to TRBD2 (6 bases). The CDR3 has 13 residues. Germline CDR1 is DFQATT and CDR2 is SNEGSKA (reference sequence). Trimming took off 0 bases at V and 7 bases at J, with 10 bases between the two ends. The CDR3 sequence is CSARDGRVNIQYF. The CDR3 coding sequence is TGCAGTGCTAGAGACGGGAGAGTCAACATTCAGTACTTC.

The chain recombines TRBV9 with TRBJ2-2; 8 nucleotides line up with TRBD2. Germline CDR1 and CDR2: SGDLS and YYNGEE. With V trimmed by 3 bases and J by 7 bases, 8 bases remained unmatched. This CDR3 spans 15 amino acids. DNA of the CDR3: TGTGCCAGCAGCGGTCCAGCGGGAGAAGGCGGGGAGCTGTTTTTT. Translating gives CASSGPAGEGGELFF.

V is TRBV7-9 and J is TRBJ1-1; no clear D gene. Trimming removed 3 bases at V and 2 bases at J, with 10 bases between. This CDR3 region has 14 residues. Germline assignment: CDR1 SEHNR and CDR2 FQNEAQ (reference sequence). CDR3: CASSLQVVNTEAFF. In nucleotides, the CDR3 is TGTGCCAGCAGCTTGCAGGTGGTTAACACTGAAGCTTTCTTT. The full variable domain, completed using reference TRBV7-9 and TRBJ1-1, is DTGVSQNPRHKITKRGQNVTFRCDPISEHNRLYWYRQTLGQGPEFLTYFQNEAQLEKSRLLSDRFSAERPKGSFSTLEIQRTEQGDSAMYLCASSLQVVNTEAFFGQGTRLTVV.

The chain links TRBV28 to TRBJ2-4, with 9 nucleotides matching TRBD1. The CDR3 loop spans 14 amino acids. The J segment lost 6 bases and the V segment lost 8 bases, leaving 8 bases of the junction unmatched. The germline CDR1 and CDR2 sequences are MDHEN and SYDVKM. CDR3 protein: CASRAGQGGNIQYF. The CDR3 nucleotides read TGTGCCAGCCGCGCGGGACAGGGAGGAAACATTCAGTACTTC.

The CDR3 nucleotides are TGCGCCAGCAGCGTTACAAGTCCCCACTACAATGAGCAGTTCTTC. Amino acids: CASSVTSPHYNEQFF. The V gene is TRBV5-1, the J gene TRBJ2-1, with D unresolved. The CDR3 covers 15 residues. The germline CDR1 and CDR2 sequences are SGHRS and YFSETQ. Trimming stripped 4 bases from V and 3 bases from J, with 14 bases between.

This chain connects TRBV5-1 to TRBJ2-3, with 15 bases aligning to TRBD2. This CDR3 region has 16 residues. CDR1 and CDR2 (germline): SGHRS, YFSETQ. Trimming took 4 bases from V and 5 from J; bases not matched to a gene: 5. CDR3 sequence: CASSPGLAGGQDTQYF. CDR3 bases: TGCGCCAGCAGCCCGGGACTAGCGGGAGGTCAAGATACGCAGTATTTT.

This clonotype was detected only once. The genes are TRBV7-2 and TRBJ2-5; D is possibly TRBD1 (6 bases). Germline-derived CDR1 and CDR2 are SGHTA and FQGNSA. V was pared by 3 bases and J by 5 bases, with 16 bases between. CDR3 size: 15 residues. CDR3 nucleotides: TGTGCCAGCAGCTTTCCCTGGACAGTCGGCGAGACCCAGTACTTC. As protein: CASSFPWTVGETQYF.

The V call is TRBV10-3, the J call TRBJ2-1, with 7 nucleotides matching TRBD2. Germline values: CDR1 ENHRY, CDR2 SYGVKD. The CDR3 sequence is 16 residues long. V was clipped by 1 base and J by 5 bases; unmatched bases: 8. CDR3 in DNA: TGTGCCATCAGTGAGTACGCCCAGCGGGGAGACAATGAGCAGTTCTTC. Encoded protein: CAISEYAQRGDNEQFF.

The gene calls are TRBV20-1 and TRBJ2-3, with TRBD2 identical over 9 bases. Trimming removed 1 base from V and 1 base from J; junction bases left unmatched: 6. The CDR3 covers 16 residues. Germline V lookup: CDR1 DFQATT, CDR2 SNEGSKA (reference sequence). The CDR3 DNA sequence: TGCAGTGCTAGAGTATCTCTAGCGGGACGCACAGATACGCAGTATTTT. Amino acid sequence: CSARVSLAGRTDTQYF.

This clonotype was counted only a few times. V and J are TRBV4-1 and TRBJ2-3; 10 bases are shared with TRBD2. The length of the CDR3 is 19 residues. Germline trimming cut 0 bases from V and 0 bases from J; bases unmatched to any gene: 9. CDR1 is MGHRA, CDR2 YSYEKL, per germline. The chain's CDR3 is CASSQDWLAGATSTDTQYF. The CDR3 DNA reads TGCGCCAGCAGCCAAGATTGGCTAGCGGGAGCCACTAGCACAGATACGCAGTATTTT.

V usage is TRBV20-1 and J usage is TRBJ1-5, with D maybe TRBD1 (5 bases). The germline gives CDR1 DFQATT, CDR2 SNEGSKA (reference sequence). The CDR3 length is 16 residues. V was pared by 0 bases and J by 0 bases, with 12 bases between. CDR3 sequence (DNA): TGCAGTGCTAGAGAGGATTTGGACATTAGCAATCAGCCCCAGCATTTT. Its protein is CSAREDLDISNQPQHF.

The V and J genes are TRBV7-8 and TRBJ2-1; the D is unclear. CDR1 is SGHVS and CDR2 is FQNEAQ in the germline V gene. The CDR3 runs to 14 residues. V lost 1 base and J lost 11, with 15 bases in between. This chain's CDR3 is CASSLGPTYSKQFF. CDR3 DNA sequence: TGTGCCAGCAGCTTAGGCCCCACCTACTCGAAGCAGTTCTTC.